Described below is a single T cell receptor (beta chain) sequence and its context. This table comes from immunoSEQ multiplex PCR, and its TCRdb copy is limited to in-frame clones, with some not included. The sample has more than 95,000 clones; 93% are singletons. The sample comes from a study of siplizumab effects on memory and regulatory T cells. The CDR3 is 15 amino acids. Per the germline V gene, CDR1 is SGHRS and CDR2 is YFSETQ. V lost 0 bases and J lost 6; bases outside the gene matches: 6. The sample taken for sequencing was Tregs sorted from blood. The sequence was obtained from a human donor in good health. The rearrangement uses TRBV5-1 and TRBJ1-2, with 9 positions matching TRBD1. CDR3 amino acids: CASSLETGTGHGYTF. The DNA of the CDR3 is TGCGCCAGCAGCTTGGAAACCGGGACAGGGCATGGCTACACCTTC.